This TCR beta chain is from a study of blood T cell repertoires in COVID-19. Study as a whole: From the United States, Italy and Spain came samples of acute and convalescent COVID-19. Nucleic acid was either cDNA or gDNA, and it came from T cells, B-cell-depleted T cells, or PBMCs.

The length of the CDR3 is 14 residues. CDR1 and CDR2 (germline): LGHNA, YNFKEQ. With V trimmed by 6 bases and J by 4 bases, 7 bases remained unmatched. In the original analysis: Cell counts per sample came from amplifying reference gene primers. This table comes from immunoSEQ multiplex PCR, and its TCRdb copy is limited to in-frame clones, with some not included. The DNA was the basis for D and trimming; V, J and clone size are from that table. The data show roughly 200,000 clones, under 90% seen once. The V and J genes are TRBV4-2 and TRBJ2-3, with TRBD2 matching 7 bases. This TCR derives from a man aged 80 or over with acute or convalescent COVID-19. Sequenced material: peripheral blood. In nucleotides, the CDR3 is TGTGCCAGCAGAGGCGCGGGAGAATCAGATACGCAGTATTTT. This encodes CASRGAGESDTQYF.